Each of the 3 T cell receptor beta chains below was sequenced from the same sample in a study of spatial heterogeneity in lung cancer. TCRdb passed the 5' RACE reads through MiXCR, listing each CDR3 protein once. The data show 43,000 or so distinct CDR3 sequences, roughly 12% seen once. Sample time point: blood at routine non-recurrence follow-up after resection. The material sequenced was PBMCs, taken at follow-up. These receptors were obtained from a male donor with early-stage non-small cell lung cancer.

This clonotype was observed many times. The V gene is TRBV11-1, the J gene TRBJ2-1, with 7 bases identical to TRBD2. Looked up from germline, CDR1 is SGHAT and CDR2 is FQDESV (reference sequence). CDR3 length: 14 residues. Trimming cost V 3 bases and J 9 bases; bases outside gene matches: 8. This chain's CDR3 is CASSFGGSGREQFF. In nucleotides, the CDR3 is TGTGCCAGCAGCTTTGGCGGGAGCGGGCGTGAGCAGTTCTTC.

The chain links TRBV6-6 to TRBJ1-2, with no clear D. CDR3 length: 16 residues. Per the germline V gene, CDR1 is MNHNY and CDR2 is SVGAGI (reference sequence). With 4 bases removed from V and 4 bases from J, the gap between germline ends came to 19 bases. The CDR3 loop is CASSSPLTGPLYGYTF. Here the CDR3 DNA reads TGTGCCAGCAGTTCGCCCCTCACCGGGCCCCTCTATGGCTACACCTTC.

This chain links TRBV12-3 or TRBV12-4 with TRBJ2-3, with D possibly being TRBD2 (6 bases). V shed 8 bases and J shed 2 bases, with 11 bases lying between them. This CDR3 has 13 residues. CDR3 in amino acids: CASELANTDTQYF. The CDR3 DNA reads TGTGCCAGCGAGCTAGCGAACACAGATACGCAGTATTTT.